Listed below are T cell receptor beta chains from one sample, sequenced in a study of patients and donors after allogeneic stem cell transplantation. A single record per CDR3 protein comes from TCRdb applying MiXCR to the RT-PCR reads. Here the sample spans some 960,000 distinct CDR3 sequences, over 15% being singletons. The sample was blood, either unsorted or a sorted T cell fraction (not recorded which). The receptors stem from a human donor who was either an allogeneic HSCT recipient or a stem cell or donor lymphocyte infusion donor (not recorded which). It is not recorded whose cells these are; they may come from a transplant donor. CDR3s leave out the opening cysteine and the closing phenylalanine or tryptophan.

j_call v_call cdr3_aa
TRBJ1-4 TRBV2 ASSSNTREKLF
TRBJ2-5 TRBV7-9 ASSFASSQETQY
TRBJ2-7 TRBV9 ASSVGFGAGESYEQY
TRBJ1-5 TRBV12-3/TRBV12-4 ASSRGQGGANQPQH
TRBJ1-4 TRBV6-1 ASRVSVNEKLF
TRBJ2-6 TRBV5-1 ASSLDGSQVLT
TRBJ1-3 TRBV12-3/TRBV12-4 ASSLRPGSGNTIY
TRBJ2-5 TRBV7-7 ASSPGTSGNIQETQY
TRBJ2-3 TRBV25-1 ASSGVAGKIDTQY
TRBJ1-1 TRBV4-2 ASSRGGQLDYPEAF
TRBJ2-2 TRBV6-5 ASSYYSTGELF
TRBJ1-2 TRBV4-1 ASSQDGRTYGYT
TRBJ2-3 TRBV25-1 ASSEVVSATADTQY
TRBJ2-1 TRBV6-2/TRBV6-3 ASSYSIAGGPNEQF
TRBJ2-3 TRBV4-2 ASSAGGLRTDTQY
TRBJ2-1 TRBV20-1 SARTGQSYNEQF
TRBJ2-2 TRBV18 ASSPTGLDAGELF
TRBJ1-2 TRBV20-1 SARERRSNYGYT
TRBJ1-2 TRBV6-5 ASSFRRWGQDYGYT
TRBJ2-7 TRBV29-1 SVEATGAYEQY
TRBJ1-2 TRBV25-1 ASMGLGRYGYT
TRBJ2-1 TRBV7-9 ASSYILAGWYEQF
TRBJ2-7 TRBV19 ASSIDGPYEQY
TRBJ2-3 TRBV7-3 ASSYRIKRQGTTDTQY
TRBJ2-2 TRBV20-1 SARVGRGANTGELF
TRBJ1-1 TRBV7-9 ASRDGLTGYTEAF